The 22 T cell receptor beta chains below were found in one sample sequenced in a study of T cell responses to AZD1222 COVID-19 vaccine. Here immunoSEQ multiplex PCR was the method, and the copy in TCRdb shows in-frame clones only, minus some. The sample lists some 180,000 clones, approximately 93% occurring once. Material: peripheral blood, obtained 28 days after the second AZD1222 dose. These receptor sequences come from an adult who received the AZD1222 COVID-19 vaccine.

Here the CDR3 reads CASSLEGEGFLGKLFF. CDR3 in DNA: TGTGCCAGCAGCTTGGAGGGAGAAGGCTTCCTAGGAAAACTGTTTTTT. V is TRBV5-5 and J is TRBJ1-4, with D unresolved. This CDR3 comprises 16 residues. From germline, CDR1 is SGHKS and CDR2 YYEKEE (reference sequence). V was trimmed by 0 bases and J by 10 bases, leaving 19 bases between them.

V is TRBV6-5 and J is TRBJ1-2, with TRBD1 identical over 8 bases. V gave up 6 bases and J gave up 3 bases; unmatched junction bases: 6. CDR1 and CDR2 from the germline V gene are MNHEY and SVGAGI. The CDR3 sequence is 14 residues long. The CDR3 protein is CASSRDRTDYGYTF. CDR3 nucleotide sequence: TGTGCCAGCAGCCGGGACAGGACGGACTATGGCTACACCTTC.

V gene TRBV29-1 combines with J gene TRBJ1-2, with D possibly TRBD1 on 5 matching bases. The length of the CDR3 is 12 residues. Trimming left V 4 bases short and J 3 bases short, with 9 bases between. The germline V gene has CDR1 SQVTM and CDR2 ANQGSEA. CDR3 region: CSVVQGDYGYTF. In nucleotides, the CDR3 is TGCAGCGTTGTTCAGGGTGACTATGGCTACACCTTC. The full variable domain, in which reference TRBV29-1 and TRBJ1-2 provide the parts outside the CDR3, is SAVISQKPSRDICQRGTSLTIQCQVDSQVTMMFWYRQQPGQSLTLIATANQGSEATYESGFVIDKFPISRPNLTFSTLTVSNMSPEDSSIYLCSVVQGDYGYTFGSGTRLTVV.

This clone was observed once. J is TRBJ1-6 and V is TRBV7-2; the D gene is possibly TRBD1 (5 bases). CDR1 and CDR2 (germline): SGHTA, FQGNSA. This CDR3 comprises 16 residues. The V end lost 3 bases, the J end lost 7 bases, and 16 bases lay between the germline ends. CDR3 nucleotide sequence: TGTGCCAGCAGCTTGGGTCGCGGACAAGTAAATTCACCCCTCCACTTT. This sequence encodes CASSLGRGQVNSPLHF.

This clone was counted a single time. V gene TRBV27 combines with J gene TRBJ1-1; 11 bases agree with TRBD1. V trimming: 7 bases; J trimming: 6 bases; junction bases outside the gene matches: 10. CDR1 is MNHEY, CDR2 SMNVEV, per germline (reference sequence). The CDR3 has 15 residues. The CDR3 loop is CASTDRGHINAEAFF. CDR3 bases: TGTGCCAGCACGGACAGGGGGCATATCAATGCTGAAGCTTTCTTT.

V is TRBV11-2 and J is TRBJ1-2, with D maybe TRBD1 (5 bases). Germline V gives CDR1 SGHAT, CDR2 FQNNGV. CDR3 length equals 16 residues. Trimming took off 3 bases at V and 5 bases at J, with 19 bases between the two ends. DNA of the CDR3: TGTGCCAGCAGCTTCTACCCCGGGGCCAAGCGATATGGCTACACCTTC. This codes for CASSFYPGAKRYGYTF.

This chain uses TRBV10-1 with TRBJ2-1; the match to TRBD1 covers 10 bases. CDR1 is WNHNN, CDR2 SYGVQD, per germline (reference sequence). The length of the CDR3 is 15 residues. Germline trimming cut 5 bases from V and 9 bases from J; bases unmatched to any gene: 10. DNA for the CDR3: TGCGCCAGCAGTTATTCCGGGACAGGGGACGGTGAGCAGTTCTTC. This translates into CASSYSGTGDGEQFF.

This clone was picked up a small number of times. CDR3 amino acids: CATSGVIGNEQFF. The CDR3, as DNA: TGTGCCACCAGTGGAGTAATCGGCAATGAGCAGTTCTTC. The J gene is TRBJ2-1, the V gene TRBV24-1; D unclear. Germline CDR1 reads KGHDR; CDR2 reads SFDVKD. The V end lost 5 bases, the J end lost 6 bases, and 10 bases lay between the germline ends. This CDR3 spans 13 amino acids.

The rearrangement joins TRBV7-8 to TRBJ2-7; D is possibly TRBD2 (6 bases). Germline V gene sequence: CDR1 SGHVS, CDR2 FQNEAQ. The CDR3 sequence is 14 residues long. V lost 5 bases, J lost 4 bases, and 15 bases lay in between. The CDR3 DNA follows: TGTGCCAGCAGCCTCCAAAAGGCGGGGTACGAGCAGTACTTC. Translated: CASSLQKAGYEQYF.

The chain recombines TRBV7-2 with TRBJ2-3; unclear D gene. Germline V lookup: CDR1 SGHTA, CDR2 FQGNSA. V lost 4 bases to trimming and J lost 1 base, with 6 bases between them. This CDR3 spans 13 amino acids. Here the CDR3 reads CASSSRGTDTQYF. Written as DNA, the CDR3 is TGTGCCAGCAGCTCTAGGGGCACAGATACGCAGTATTTT.

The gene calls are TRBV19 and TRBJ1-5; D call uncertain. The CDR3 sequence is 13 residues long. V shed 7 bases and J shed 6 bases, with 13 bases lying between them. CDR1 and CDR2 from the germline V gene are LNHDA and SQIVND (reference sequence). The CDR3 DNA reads TGTGCCAGTAAAACCGGAGGTTCTCAGCCCCAGCATTTT. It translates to CASKTGGSQPQHF.

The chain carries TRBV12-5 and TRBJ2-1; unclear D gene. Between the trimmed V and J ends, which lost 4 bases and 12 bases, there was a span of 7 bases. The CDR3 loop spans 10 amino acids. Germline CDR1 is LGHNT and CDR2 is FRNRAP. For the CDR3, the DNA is TGTGCTAGTGGTTCCAACGCGCAGTTCTTC. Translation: CASGSNAQFF.

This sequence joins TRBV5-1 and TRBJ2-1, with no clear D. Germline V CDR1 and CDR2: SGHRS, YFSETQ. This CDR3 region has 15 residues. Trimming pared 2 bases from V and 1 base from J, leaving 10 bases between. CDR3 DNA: TGCGCCAGCAGCTTCCAGGCAACATCCTACAATGAGCAGTTCTTC. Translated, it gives CASSFQATSYNEQFF. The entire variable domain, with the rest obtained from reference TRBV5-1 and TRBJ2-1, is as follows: KAGVTQTPRYLIKTRGQQVTLSCSPISGHRSVSWYQQTPGQGLQFLFEYFSETQRNKGNFPGRFSGRQFSNSRSEMNVSTLELGDSALYLCASSFQATSYNEQFFGPGTRLTVL.

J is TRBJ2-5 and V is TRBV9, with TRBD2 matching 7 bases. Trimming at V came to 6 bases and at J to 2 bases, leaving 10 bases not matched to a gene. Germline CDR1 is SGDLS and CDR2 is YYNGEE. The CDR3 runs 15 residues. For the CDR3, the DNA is TGTGCCAGCACATCTGACGGGGGAGGGCAAGAGACCCAGTACTTC. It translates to CASTSDGGGQETQYF.

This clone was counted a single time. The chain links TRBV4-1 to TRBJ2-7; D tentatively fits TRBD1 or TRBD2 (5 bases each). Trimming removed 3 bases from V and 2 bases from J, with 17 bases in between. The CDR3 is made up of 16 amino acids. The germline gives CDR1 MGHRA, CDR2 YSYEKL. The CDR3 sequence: CASSQQGGGPPYEQYF. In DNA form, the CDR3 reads TGCGCCAGCAGCCAGCAGGGTGGGGGACCTCCCTACGAGCAGTACTTC.

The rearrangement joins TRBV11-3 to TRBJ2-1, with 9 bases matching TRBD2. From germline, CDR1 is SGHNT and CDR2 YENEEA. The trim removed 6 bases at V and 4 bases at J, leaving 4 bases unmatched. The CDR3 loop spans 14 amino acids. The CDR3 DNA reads TGTGCCAGCAGTTCTAGCGGGGCGTACAATGAGCAGTTCTTC. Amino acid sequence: CASSSSGAYNEQFF.

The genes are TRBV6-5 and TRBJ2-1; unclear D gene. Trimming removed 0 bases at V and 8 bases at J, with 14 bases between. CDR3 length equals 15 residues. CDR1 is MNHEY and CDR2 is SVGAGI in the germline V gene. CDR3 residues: CASSYSGSSIDEQFF. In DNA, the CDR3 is TGTGCCAGCAGTTACTCGGGTAGCTCTATAGATGAGCAGTTCTTC.

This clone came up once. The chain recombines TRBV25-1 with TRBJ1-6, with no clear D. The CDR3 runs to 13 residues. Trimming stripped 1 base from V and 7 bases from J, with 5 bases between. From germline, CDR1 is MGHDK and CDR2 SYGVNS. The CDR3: CASSELRNSPLHF. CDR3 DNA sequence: TGTGCCAGCAGTGAATTAAGAAATTCACCCCTCCACTTT.

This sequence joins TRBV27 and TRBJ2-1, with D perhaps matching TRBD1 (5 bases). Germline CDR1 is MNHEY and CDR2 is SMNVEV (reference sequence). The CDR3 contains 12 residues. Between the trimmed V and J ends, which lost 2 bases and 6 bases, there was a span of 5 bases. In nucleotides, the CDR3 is TGTGCCAGCAGTTTAAGGGGCAATGAGCAGTTCTTC. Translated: CASSLRGNEQFF.

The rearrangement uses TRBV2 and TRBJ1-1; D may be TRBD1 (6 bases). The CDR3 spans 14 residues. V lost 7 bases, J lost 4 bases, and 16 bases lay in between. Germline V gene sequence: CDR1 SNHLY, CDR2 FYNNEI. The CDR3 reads CASTWRIGGTEAFF. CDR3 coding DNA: TGTGCCAGCACCTGGAGGATAGGGGGCACTGAAGCTTTCTTT.

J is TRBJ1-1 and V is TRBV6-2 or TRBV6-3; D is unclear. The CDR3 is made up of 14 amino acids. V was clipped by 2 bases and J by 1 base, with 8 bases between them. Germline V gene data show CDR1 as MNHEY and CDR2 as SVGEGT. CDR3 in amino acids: CASSYGYPNTEAFF. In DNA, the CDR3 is TGTGCCAGCAGTTACGGATATCCGAACACTGAAGCTTTCTTT.

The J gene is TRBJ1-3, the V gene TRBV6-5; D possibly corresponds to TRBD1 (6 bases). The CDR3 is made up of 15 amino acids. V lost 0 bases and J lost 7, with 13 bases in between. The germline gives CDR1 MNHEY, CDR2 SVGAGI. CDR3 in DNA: TGTGCCAGCAGTTACTCGAGAAACAGGGAGAACACCATATATTTT. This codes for CASSYSRNRENTIYF.